The 7 T cell receptor beta chains in this list originate from one sample, sequenced in a study of vaccination and CD4 T cells after COVID-19. Treatment of the sample: roughly 11-day PBMC culture with coronavirus spike peptide pools or control peptides (ViraFEST assay). For these TCRs, the target antigens are not known. Sequencing of cultured CD4+ T cell DNA used the Oncomine TCR Beta short-read assay. TCRdb reprocessed the PCR reads via MiXCR and lists one record per CDR3 protein. The sample contains approximately 15,000 distinct CDR3 sequences, about 55% of which appear only once. Sequenced material: CD4+ T cells from blood, cultured in vitro, taken before SARS-CoV-2 vaccination. Every receptor here comes from a human donor who had recovered from COVID-19.

This rearrangement joins TRBV20-1 to TRBJ1-1, with 7 bases fitting TRBD1. After removal of 1 base from V and 5 bases from J, the junction contained 4 bases not matched to a gene. The CDR3 sequence is 13 residues long. Germline V gene lookup returns CDR1 DFQATT and CDR2 SNEGSKA (reference sequence). CDR3 sequence: CSARGDRETEAFF. The CDR3 DNA reads TGCAGTGCTAGAGGCGACAGGGAAACTGAAGCTTTCTTT.

This clonotype was seen only a few times. The chain couples TRBV28 to TRBJ1-5; D gene unclear. The ends were cut back, 4 bases at V and 4 bases at J, with 5 bases in the middle. Germline CDR1 and CDR2: MDHEN and SYDVKM. The CDR3 extends over 12 amino acids. CDR3 sequence: CASSWQNQPQHF. The CDR3 DNA reads TGTGCCAGCAGTTGGCAAAATCAGCCCCAGCATTTT.

This clonotype was seen only a few times. The V gene is TRBV20-1, the J gene TRBJ2-3; 9 bases line up with TRBD2. J was trimmed by 4 bases and V by 6 bases; bases with no gene match: 11. CDR1 is DFQATT and CDR2 is SNEGSKA in the germline V gene (reference sequence). CDR3 length: 15 residues. Written as DNA, the CDR3 is TGCAGTGCCCACCTGGGGGAGCGGGGGGCAGATACGCAGTATTTT. The encoded protein is CSAHLGERGADTQYF.

This clonotype turned up a few times. The chain couples TRBV28 to TRBJ1-2, with D perhaps TRBD1 (5 bases). The CDR3 loop spans 15 amino acids. Germline CDR1 MDHEN, CDR2 SYDVKM. V shed 3 bases and J shed 3 bases, with 14 bases lying between them. CDR3 in amino acids: CASSFVAGLYYGYTF. The CDR3 bases are TGTGCCAGCAGTTTTGTTGCAGGGCTATACTATGGCTACACCTTC.

The rearrangement uses TRBV6-1 and TRBJ1-1; no reliable D call. V shed 7 bases and J shed 3 bases, with 15 bases lying between them. This CDR3 contains 14 residues. Germline loops: CDR1 MNHNS, CDR2 SASEGT. The CDR3 DNA sequence: TGTGCCAGCACCACTTCTGCGGGATACACTGAAGCTTTCTTT. Amino acids: CASTTSAGYTEAFF.

The chain links TRBV30 to TRBJ1-1; TRBD1 might be the D (6 bases). The germline V and J ends were trimmed by 7 bases and 1 base, with 16 bases remaining between them. This CDR3 is 14 amino acids long. CDR1 is GTSNPN, CDR2 SVGIG, per germline (reference sequence). In nucleotides, the CDR3 is TGTGCCTCCTCTAAGGGCAGGGGGAACACTGAAGCTTTCTTT. This sequence encodes CASSKGRGNTEAFF.

The chain couples TRBV18 to TRBJ1-1; D may be TRBD1 (6 bases). CDR3 length: 14 residues. Trimming took 3 bases from V and 4 from J, leaving 12 bases between them. Looked up from germline, CDR1 is KGHSH and CDR2 is LQKENI. The DNA for the CDR3 is TGTGCCAGCTCACCGCTAGGGGGTCCCACTGAAGCTTTCTTT. Encoded protein: CASSPLGGPTEAFF.